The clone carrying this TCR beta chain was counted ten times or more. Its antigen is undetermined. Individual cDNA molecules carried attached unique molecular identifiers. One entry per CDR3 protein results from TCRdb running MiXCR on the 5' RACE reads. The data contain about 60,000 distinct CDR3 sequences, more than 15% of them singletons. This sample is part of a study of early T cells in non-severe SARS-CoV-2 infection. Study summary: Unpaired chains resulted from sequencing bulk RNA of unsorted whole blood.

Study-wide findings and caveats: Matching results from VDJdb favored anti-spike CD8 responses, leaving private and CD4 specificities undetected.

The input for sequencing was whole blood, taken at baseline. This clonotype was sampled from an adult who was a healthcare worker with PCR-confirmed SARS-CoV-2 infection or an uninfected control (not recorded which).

The CDR3 DNA reads as TGTGCCAGCAGCTTATATTCAGATACGCAGTATTTT. The encoded protein is CASSLYSDTQYF. V gene TRBV7-2 combines with J gene TRBJ2-3; D remains unclear. The length of the CDR3 is 12 residues. The germline V and J ends were trimmed by 2 bases and 4 bases, with 4 bases remaining between them. CDR1 and CDR2 from the germline V gene are SGHTA and FQGNSA.